Below are 25 T cell receptor beta chains sequenced from a single sample in a study of blood T cell repertoires in COVID-19. The protocol was immunoSEQ multiplex PCR, while the TCRdb copy is restricted to in-frame clones and leaves out a portion. The repertoire holds roughly 290,000 clones, with approximately 86% as singletons. Sequencing was carried out using peripheral blood. The receptors stem from a woman between 50 and 59 years old with active or convalescent COVID-19.

The V call is TRBV18, the J call TRBJ1-3; maybe TRBD1 (5 bases). The CDR3 is made up of 16 amino acids. Looked up from germline, CDR1 is KGHSH and CDR2 is LQKENI. Trimming pared 5 bases from V and 0 bases from J, leaving 14 bases between. DNA of the CDR3: TGTGCCAGCTCAAAGATGGACATACGCTCTGGAAACACCATATATTTT. Its translation: CASSKMDIRSGNTIYF.

The chain recombines TRBV29-1 with TRBJ2-2; TRBD1 is a possible D gene (6 bases). Trimming took off 5 bases at V and 6 bases at J, with 13 bases between the two ends. The CDR3 is made up of 13 amino acids. The germline gives CDR1 SQVTM, CDR2 ANQGSEA. The CDR3 is CSVWTVGPGELFF. For the CDR3, the DNA is TGCAGCGTTTGGACAGTAGGACCCGGGGAGCTGTTTTTT.

This clone was counted only a few times. V and J are TRBV5-1 and TRBJ2-3; 11 bases fit TRBD2. The V segment lost 2 bases and the J segment 2 bases; nucleotides outside the gene matches: 4. The CDR3 has 16 amino acids. Germline loops: CDR1 SGHRS, CDR2 YFSETQ. DNA of the CDR3: TGCGCCAGCAGCTTCAGGACTAGCGGGTACACAGATACGCAGTATTTT. This codes for CASSFRTSGYTDTQYF.

The chain recombines TRBV6-4 with TRBJ2-7; a weak D match, TRBD1 (6 bases). Per the germline V gene, CDR1 is MRHNA and CDR2 is SNTAGT. The V end lost 6 bases, the J end lost 4 bases, and 16 bases lay between the germline ends. The CDR3 is made up of 14 amino acids. The CDR3 nucleotides are TGTGCCAGCAGCCTCGAGGCAGGGGATTACGAGCAGTACTTC. Its protein is CASSLEAGDYEQYF.

The chain links TRBV3-1 (or the pseudogene TRBV3-2) to TRBJ2-3, with D perhaps TRBD2 (5 bases). Germline V gives CDR1 LGHDT, CDR2 YNNKEL (reference sequence). There are 13 residues in the CDR3. V dropped 3 bases and J dropped 4 bases, with 8 bases sitting between them. The CDR3, as DNA: TGTGCCAGCAGCCAGGAGGTCGCAGATACGCAGTATTTT. It is translated as CASSQEVADTQYF.

The V call is TRBV20-1, the J call TRBJ1-5; D may be TRBD1 (6 bases). V shed 3 bases and J shed 0 bases, with 21 bases lying between them. CDR3 length equals 18 residues. CDR1 and CDR2 from the germline V gene are DFQATT and SNEGSKA (reference sequence). CDR3 residues: CSASVGWRGANSNQPQHF. In DNA form, the CDR3 reads TGCAGTGCTAGTGTCGGGTGGCGGGGGGCTAATAGCAATCAGCCCCAGCATTTT.

Only one count was recorded for this clone. The CDR3 here is CASSPRRLTQETQYF. The DNA of the CDR3 is TGTGCCAGCAGCCCCCGACGACTAACCCAAGAGACCCAGTACTTC. The chain combines TRBV7-2 with TRBJ2-5; a weak D match, TRBD2 (5 bases). Germline CDR1 reads SGHTA; CDR2 reads FQGNSA. V was pared by 5 bases and J by 1 base, with 14 bases between. This CDR3 contains 15 residues. The whole variable domain, filled in from reference TRBV7-2 and TRBJ2-5, reads GAGVSQSPSNKVTEKGKDVELRCDPISGHTALYWYRQSLGQGLEFLIYFQGNSAPDKSGLPSDRFSAERTGGSVSTLTIQRTQQEDSAVYLCASSPRRLTQETQYFGPGTRLLVL.

This chain connects TRBV14 to TRBJ2-2; unclear D gene. The V end lost 0 bases, the J end lost 6 bases, and 5 bases lay between the germline ends. The CDR3 runs to 13 residues. CDR1 and CDR2 (germline): SGHDN, FVKESK. DNA of the CDR3: TGTGCCAGCAGCCAAGATCTTGCCGGGGAGCTGTTTTTT. Amino acid sequence: CASSQDLAGELFF.

CDR3 protein: CASSQVTANYEQYF. The CDR3 DNA sequence: TGCGCCAGCAGCCAAGTGACAGCAAACTACGAGCAGTACTTC. The chain employs TRBV4-1 and TRBJ2-7, with TRBD1 as a possible D gene (5 bases). The length of the CDR3 is 14 residues. Germline-derived CDR1 and CDR2 are MGHRA and YSYEKL. With 1 base removed from V and 3 bases from J, the gap between germline ends came to 10 bases.

J is TRBJ1-5 and V is TRBV6-1, with D tentatively TRBD1 (6 bases). This CDR3 contains 17 residues. V was shortened by 4 bases and J by 1 base, with 17 bases between the two germline ends. Germline CDR1 and CDR2: MNHNS and SASEGT. CDR3 in amino acids: CASSAKTDSLSNQPQHF. DNA for the CDR3: TGTGCCAGCAGTGCAAAGACGGACAGTTTGAGCAATCAGCCCCAGCATTTT.

V is TRBV10-3 and J is TRBJ1-6, with 8 bases aligning to TRBD1. The CDR3 runs 16 residues. The germline V gene encodes CDR1 ENHRY and CDR2 SYGVKD. Trimming took 3 bases from V and 6 from J; bases not matched to a gene: 7. CDR3 amino acids: CAISEQGGGSNSPLHF. For the CDR3, the DNA is TGTGCCATCAGTGAACAGGGGGGGGGATCTAATTCACCCCTCCACTTT.

The CDR3 loop is CASSDNGRADTQYF. CDR3 nucleotide sequence: TGTGCCAGCAGTGACAACGGTAGAGCAGATACGCAGTATTTT. This chain links TRBV6-4 with TRBJ2-3; D remains unclear. This CDR3 has 14 residues. V shed 2 bases and J shed 4 bases, with 10 bases lying between them. Germline CDR1 and CDR2: MRHNA and SNTAGT.

V usage is TRBV28 and J usage is TRBJ1-5, with TRBD1 as a possible D gene (5 bases). Germline-derived CDR1 and CDR2 are MDHEN and SYDVKM. The germline V and J ends were trimmed by 6 bases and 2 bases, with 23 bases remaining between them. The CDR3 spans 18 residues. The CDR3 protein is CASSPAGLPQRGNQPQHF. The CDR3 DNA follows: TGTGCCAGCAGCCCGGCGGGACTTCCCCAACGCGGCAATCAGCCCCAGCATTTT.

This clone was counted a single time. The rearrangement links TRBV29-1 to TRBJ1-4; the D is unclear. Trimming removed 6 bases from V and 2 bases from J, with 13 bases in between. Germline V lookup: CDR1 SQVTM, CDR2 ANQGSEA. The CDR3 covers 14 residues. The CDR3 DNA follows: TGCAGCGTATCCCCGGGTTCGACTAATGAAAAACTGTTTTTT. Protein sequence: CSVSPGSTNEKLFF.

V and J are TRBV19 and TRBJ2-1; tentatively, D is TRBD2 (6 bases). The CDR3 consists of 14 residues. V was cut by 8 bases and J by 15 bases, with 26 bases left in between. Germline V gene lookup returns CDR1 LNHDA and CDR2 SQIVND (reference sequence). The CDR3 DNA reads as TGTGCCAGTGGAACCCAGCGGGCTCATCGAGCACGGTTCTTC. Translating gives CASGTQRAHRARFF.

The genes are TRBV5-1 and TRBJ2-7; 10 positions match TRBD2. V dropped 4 bases and J dropped 5; count of bases not matched to a gene: 9. In germline, CDR1 is SGHRS, CDR2 YFSETQ. This CDR3 is built from 15 residues. CDR3 region: CASSIASGSSHEQYF. In DNA, the CDR3 is TGCGCCAGCAGCATCGCTAGCGGGAGTTCCCACGAGCAGTACTTC.

This chain links TRBV30 with TRBJ2-1, with 8 bases identical to TRBD2. The germline CDR1 and CDR2 sequences are GTSNPN and SVGIG (reference sequence). J lost 3 bases, V lost 2 bases, and 6 bases had no gene match. The CDR3 totals 15 residues. The CDR3 DNA reads as TGTGCCTGGAGTATTAGCGGGGCTAGCTACAATGAGCAGTTCTTC. Translated, it gives CAWSISGASYNEQFF. The full variable domain, completed using reference TRBV30 and TRBJ2-1, is SQTIHQWPATLVQPVGSPLSLECTVEGTSNPNLYWYRQAAGRGLQLLFYSVGIGQISSEVPQNLSASRPQDRQFILSSKKLLLSDSGFYLCAWSISGASYNEQFFGPGTRLTVL.

V and J are TRBV5-5 and TRBJ1-6; D call uncertain. The germline gives CDR1 SGHKS, CDR2 YYEKEE (reference sequence). The V and J ends lost 1 base and 9 bases respectively, with 11 bases between them. CDR3 length: 14 residues. The CDR3 protein is CASSLYEGSSPLHF. CDR3 DNA sequence: TGTGCCAGCAGCTTGTATGAGGGATCTTCACCCCTCCACTTT. The full variable domain, rest sourced from reference TRBV5-5 and TRBJ1-6, is DAGVTQSPTHLIKTRGQQVTLRCSPISGHKSVSWYQQVLGQGPQFIFQYYEKEERGRGNFPDRFSARQFPNYSSELNVNALLLGDSALYLCASSLYEGSSPLHFGNGTRLTVT.

This chain links TRBV9 with TRBJ2-5; TRBD2 might be the D (6 bases). The ends were cut back, 1 base at V and 5 bases at J, with 15 bases in the middle. The CDR3 length is 15 residues. The germline CDR1 and CDR2 sequences are SGDLS and YYNGEE. This chain's CDR3 is CASSVSGTLAETQYF. Here the CDR3 DNA reads TGTGCCAGCAGCGTATCGGGGACTCTCGCGGAGACCCAGTACTTC. The whole variable domain, remainder taken from reference TRBV9 and TRBJ2-5, is DSGVTQTPKHLITATGQRVTLRCSPRSGDLSVYWYQQSLDQGLQFLIQYYNGEERAKGNILERFSAQQFPDLHSELNLSSLELGDSALYFCASSVSGTLAETQYFGPGTRLLVL.

This chain uses TRBV19 with TRBJ2-4, with a possible D match to TRBD1 (6 bases). The CDR3 is 16 amino acids. In germline, CDR1 is LNHDA, CDR2 SQIVND (reference sequence). The germline V and J ends were trimmed by 2 bases and 3 bases, with 14 bases remaining between them. CDR3 nucleotide sequence: TGTGCCAGTAGTATACAGGGGTTGAGAGACAAAAACATTCAGTACTTC. Protein sequence: CASSIQGLRDKNIQYF.

The chain combines TRBV29-1 with TRBJ2-7; 7 bases line up with TRBD2. This CDR3 region has 14 residues. V lost 4 bases, J lost 1 base, and 7 bases stayed unmatched. Germline V gene sequence: CDR1 SQVTM, CDR2 ANQGSEA. The CDR3 nucleotides read TGCAGCGTTGCCGTGGGGGGGGTATCCTACGAGCAGTACTTC. This encodes CSVAVGGVSYEQYF.

J is TRBJ2-1 and V is TRBV27; 8 nucleotides align to TRBD2. This CDR3 comprises 17 residues. Germline CDR1 reads MNHEY; CDR2 reads SMNVEV (reference sequence). With 5 bases clipped from V and 0 bases from J, the junction kept 9 bases outside the gene matches. As DNA, the CDR3 is TGTGCCAGCAGTCCAAGACTAGCGTCGAGCTCCTACAATGAGCAGTTCTTC. Translating it yields CASSPRLASSSYNEQFF.

The chain has TRBV7-2 and TRBJ2-7; 7 nucleotides agree with TRBD2. This CDR3 has 14 amino acids. Germline V gene lookup returns CDR1 SGHTA and CDR2 FQGNSA. The V and J ends lost 6 bases and 4 bases, in that order; junction bases with no gene match: 9. CDR3 DNA: TGTGCCAGCAGTGGTGGGAGGGCGTGGTACGAGCAGTACTTC. Protein: CASSGGRAWYEQYF.

The rearrangement links TRBV18 to TRBJ2-1; D is perhaps TRBD1 (6 bases). V was cut by 6 bases and J by 9 bases, with 21 bases left in between. Germline V lookup: CDR1 KGHSH, CDR2 LQKENI. The length of the CDR3 is 15 residues. This CDR3 is CASSPVWGMDSEQFF. For the CDR3, the DNA is TGTGCCAGCTCCCCCGTGTGGGGGATGGACAGTGAGCAGTTCTTC. Together with reference TRBV18 and TRBJ2-1, the CDR3 gives the full variable domain: NAGVMQNPRHLVRRRGQEARLRCSPMKGHSHVYWYRQLPEEGLKFMVYLQKENIIDESGMPKERFSAEFPKEGPSILRIQQVVRGDSAAYFCASSPVWGMDSEQFFGPGTRLTVL.

This chain connects TRBV21-1 to TRBJ2-1; the table calls TRBD2, which could not be checked here. TRBV21-1 is classified as a pseudogene. The CDR3 contains 16 residues. CDR3 protein: CASSKALARPYNEQFF. As DNA, the CDR3 is TGTGCCAGCAGCAAAGCCCTAGCTCGGCCCTACAATGAGCAGTTCTTC.